This entry features one T cell receptor beta chain sequence. The record originates from a study of blood T cell repertoires in COVID-19. Study in general: Sites across the United States, Italy and Spain contributed samples from acute and convalescent COVID-19. From T cells, B-cell-depleted T cells, or PBMCs came the material, which was cDNA or gDNA.

This CDR3 spans 17 amino acids. V was clipped by 5 bases and J by 1 base; unmatched bases: 13. From germline, CDR1 is SGHTA and CDR2 FQGNSA. Original processing methods: Estimates of nucleated cell counts were drawn from the amplification of reference gene primers. Data came from immunoSEQ multiplex PCR; TCRdb stores just in-frame clones and leaves some out. The V and J calls and clone size were taken over from that table, and D and trimming were inferred from the DNA. The data contain roughly 75,000 clones, roughly 77% of them singletons. Sequencing used peripheral blood. This sequence joins TRBV7-2 and TRBJ2-7, with 8 nucleotides matching TRBD1. This receptor was obtained from a woman aged 70-85 years with acute or convalescent COVID-19. CDR3 region: CASSRPGQGTESYEQYF. The CDR3 DNA reads TGTGCCAGCAGCCGCCCTGGACAGGGAACGGAGTCCTACGAGCAGTACTTC.